This T cell receptor beta chain originates from a study of vaccination effects on CD4 cells after COVID-19. Study summary: At 16 days and at one week before vaccination, samples were given by two convalescent patients. Points from the study as a whole: Few convalescent patients and no early post-infection timepoints were included in the study. In the late period after vaccination, infection- and vaccine-induced clones contracted markedly.

TCRdb's copy holds only in-frame clones and misses some; the assay was immunoSEQ multiplex PCR. The sample records around 40,000 clones, around 78% being singletons. Before any sequencing was done, the ViraFEST assay used viral peptide pools to expand antigen-specific CD4+ T cells. The culture ran for roughly ten days, and then CD4+ T cells were isolated. Between March and December 2020, the person had a SARS-CoV-2 infection that PCR confirmed. About this clone: As yet, its antigen is unknown.

CDR1 and CDR2 from the germline V gene are SGHTA and FQGNSA. Trimming at V came to 8 bases and at J to 7 bases, leaving 15 bases not matched to a gene. The CDR3 extends over 15 amino acids. This chain connects TRBV7-2 to TRBJ1-2, with 8 bases matching TRBD1. The input for sequencing was CD4+ T cells from PBMCs cultured with a peptide pool, taken before COVID-19 vaccination. This TCR was sampled from a human donor who had a prior SARS-CoV-2 infection. The DNA of the CDR3 is TGTGCCAGCGATCAAGGCGGACAGGGAACTTCTGGCTACACCTTC. Its translation: CASDQGGQGTSGYTF. Full variable domain (outside the CDR3, taken from reference TRBV7-2 and TRBJ1-2): GAGVSQSPSNKVTEKGKDVELRCDPISGHTALYWYRQSLGQGLEFLIYFQGNSAPDKSGLPSDRFSAERTGGSVSTLTIQRTQQEDSAVYLCASDQGGQGTSGYTFGSGTRLTVV.